This T cell receptor beta chain was sequenced during a study of T cells in Graves' hyperthyroidism and ophthalmopathy. Amplified TCR beta CDR3 regions derived from RNA transcripts. The TCR CDR3 was amplified in a first-round RT-PCR using the HTBI primer set. TCRdb ran MiXCR on the multiplex PCR reads and lists one entry per CDR3 protein. Of around 400,000 distinct CDR3 sequences listed, just under 25% are singletons. Germline CDR1 is SGHAT and CDR2 is FQNNGV. There are 12 residues in the CDR3. V was clipped by 1 base and J by 6 bases, with 4 bases between them. Sequenced sample: blood. This chain links TRBV11-2 with TRBJ2-4; D not resolved. This clonotype originated in a man aged 50 to 59 with Graves' hyperthyroidism. CDR3 nucleotides: TGTGCCAGCAGCTTAGTGGGAAACATTCAGTACTTC. It specifies CASSLVGNIQYF.